This entry lists 22 T cell receptor beta chains sequenced from one sample in a study of response to subunit inactivated influenza vaccine. Using its own MiXCR run on the RT-PCR reads, TCRdb lists one record per CDR3 protein. The table includes over 150,000 distinct CDR3 sequences, nearly 9.5% detected once. The material sequenced was non-naive T cells sorted from PBMCs, taken on the day of vaccination. The receptor set was obtained from a man between 45 and 60 years old who received an inactivated influenza vaccine.

This clonotype was detected a few times. The chain employs TRBV6-2 or TRBV6-3 and TRBJ1-6; TRBD1 aligns across 7 bases. The CDR3 is 15 amino acids. V trimming: 5 bases; J trimming: 9 bases; junction bases outside the gene matches: 10. Germline loops: CDR1 MNHEY, CDR2 SVGEGT. The CDR3, as DNA: TGTGCCAGCAGTACTGCAGGGGGATTGATTTCACCCCTCCACTTT. Translation: CASSTAGGLISPLHF.

The genes are TRBV28 and TRBJ1-2; 8 bases are shared with TRBD1. With V trimmed by 8 bases and J by 5 bases, 16 bases remained unmatched. Germline assignment: CDR1 MDHEN and CDR2 SYDVKM. CDR3 length equals 16 residues. CDR3 sequence reads: CASASMGQGARYGYTF. In DNA, the CDR3 is TGTGCCAGCGCCTCCATGGGTCAGGGGGCGAGGTATGGCTACACCTTC.

The chain links TRBV6-2 or TRBV6-3 to TRBJ2-1; 14 bases match TRBD2. The CDR3 is 20 residues long. V shed 0 bases, J shed 7 bases, and the junction held 14 bases outside the gene matches. The V gene's germline CDR1 is MNHEY and CDR2 SVGEGT. CDR3 sequence: CASSYSKKGGTSGGGNEQFF. The DNA of the CDR3 is TGTGCCAGCAGTTACTCGAAAAAAGGGGGGACTAGCGGGGGCGGAAATGAGCAGTTCTTC.

In this sample, this clonotype turned up a few times. The chain employs TRBV12-3 or TRBV12-4 and TRBJ1-1; D unresolved. The V and J ends lost 2 bases and 1 base respectively, with 5 bases between them. The CDR3 loop spans 13 amino acids. CDR3 bases: TGTGCCAGCAGTTTACAAAGGAACACTGAAGCTTTCTTT. This codes for CASSLQRNTEAFF.

This chain joins TRBV6-2 or TRBV6-3 and TRBJ2-7, with 7 bases aligning to TRBD2. Germline trimming cut 3 bases from V and 2 bases from J; bases unmatched to any gene: 10. Looked up from germline, CDR1 is MNHEY and CDR2 is SVGEGT. The CDR3 spans 16 residues. DNA of the CDR3: TGTGCCAGCAGTTATGGTAGCGGGTCCACCCCCTACGAGCAGTACTTC. Translated, it gives CASSYGSGSTPYEQYF.

This clonotype was seen repeatedly, ten times or more. The rearrangement links TRBV2 to TRBJ2-2; D is undetermined. The CDR3 is 15 amino acids. V was trimmed by 5 bases and J by 2 bases, leaving 12 bases between them. Germline V gene data show CDR1 as SNHLY and CDR2 as FYNNEI. CDR3 DNA: TGTGCCAGCAGTCCCGCAGGCACCAACACCGGGGAGCTGTTTTTT. The encoded protein is CASSPAGTNTGELFF.

This clonotype was found many times. V usage is TRBV13 and J usage is TRBJ2-7; no reliable D call. This CDR3 is built from 12 residues. Deletions cut 1 base from V and 4 bases from J, with 5 bases between. Germline V lookup: CDR1 PRHDT, CDR2 FYEKMQ (reference sequence). The CDR3: CASSLARYEQYF. In DNA, the CDR3 is TGTGCCAGCAGCTTAGCGCGGTACGAGCAGTACTTC.

The V and J genes are TRBV4-2 and TRBJ1-6; D call uncertain. Germline CDR1 is LGHNA and CDR2 is YNFKEQ. The CDR3 has 16 residues. V was shortened by 0 bases and J by 4 bases, with 10 bases between the two germline ends. CDR3 loop: CASSQDAGSYNSPLHF. The DNA of the CDR3 is TGTGCCAGCAGCCAAGATGCAGGCAGTTATAATTCACCCCTCCACTTT.

Many counts were recorded for this clonotype. This chain links TRBV7-3 with TRBJ1-1, with a possible D match to TRBD1 (5 bases). Trimming took off 5 bases at V and 9 bases at J, with 16 bases between the two ends. Per germline, CDR1 SGHTA and CDR2 FQGTGA. The CDR3 runs 13 residues. Written as DNA, the CDR3 is TGTGCCAGCAGCCCCCTTTTGGGGCAGAAAGCTTTCTTT. Translation gives CASSPLLGQKAFF.

This clonotype was detected a few times. J is TRBJ1-6 and V is TRBV28; TRBD1 matches at 7 bases. Germline CDR1 MDHEN, CDR2 SYDVKM. The CDR3 runs 15 residues. V dropped 1 base and J dropped 9; count of bases not matched to a gene: 6. The CDR3 spells CASSLLDRVGSPLHF. The CDR3 DNA reads as TGTGCCAGCAGTTTATTAGACAGGGTGGGTTCACCCCTCCACTTT.

The chain joins TRBV7-2 to TRBJ2-1, with TRBD1 matching 7 bases. Germline V gene sequence: CDR1 SGHTA, CDR2 FQGNSA. The V gene end was trimmed by 6 bases and the J gene end by 5 bases; junction bases not matched to a gene: 10. This CDR3 has 15 residues. The CDR3 bases are TGTGCCAGCAGTAAACCGGCACAGGGGCACAATGAGCAGTTCTTC. It encodes CASSKPAQGHNEQFF.

This clonotype came up a few times. V and J are TRBV9 and TRBJ2-1, with 11 nucleotides matching TRBD2. With V trimmed by 0 bases and J by 7 bases, 15 bases remained unmatched. Germline values: CDR1 SGDLS, CDR2 YYNGEE. The CDR3 has 19 amino acids. CDR3 residues: CASSVDGQSSGRAGNEQFF. In DNA, the CDR3 is TGTGCCAGCAGCGTAGACGGACAGAGTAGCGGGAGGGCAGGGAATGAGCAGTTCTTC.

The sample holds many counts of this clonotype. This rearrangement joins TRBV20-1 to TRBJ2-5; 8 bases map to TRBD2. Germline assignment: CDR1 DFQATT and CDR2 SNEGSKA (reference sequence). Losses at the gene ends were 1 base for V and 5 bases for J; bases not matched to a gene: 12. CDR3 length: 16 residues. The CDR3 here is CSARVVAGTSSETQYF. The CDR3, as DNA: TGCAGTGCTAGAGTGGTAGCGGGGACGTCATCGGAGACCCAGTACTTC.

This chain uses TRBV4-1 with TRBJ2-7; TRBD1 aligns across 8 bases. CDR3 length: 14 amino acids. Germline CDR1 is MGHRA and CDR2 is YSYEKL. V lost 5 bases, J lost 6 bases, and 9 bases stayed unmatched. CDR3 protein: CASSYEDRAREQYF. Here the CDR3 DNA reads TGCGCCAGCAGCTATGAGGACAGGGCTCGCGAGCAGTACTTC.

This clonotype was counted only a few times. The V gene is TRBV9, the J gene TRBJ2-2; D not resolved. V was trimmed by 0 bases and J by 0 bases, leaving 9 bases between them. Germline V gene data show CDR1 as SGDLS and CDR2 as YYNGEE. This CDR3 spans 16 amino acids. Written as DNA, the CDR3 is TGTGCCAGCAGCGTAGAGCAAGCTGCGAACACCGGGGAGCTGTTTTTT. It translates to CASSVEQAANTGELFF.

This clonotype appeared many times. CDR3 sequence (DNA): TGTGCCAGCAGTCTTGGGTCGGGTAACACCGGGGAGCTGTTTTTT. Translated, it gives CASSLGSGNTGELFF. The genes are TRBV7-9 and TRBJ2-2; unclear D gene. Trimming shortened V by 6 bases and J by 2 bases, and 13 bases separated the two germline ends. This CDR3 contains 15 residues. Germline-derived CDR1 and CDR2 are SEHNR and FQNEAQ (reference sequence).

This clonotype was seen at least ten times. This chain links TRBV13 with TRBJ2-6; TRBD2 matches 9 bases. Losses at the gene ends were 8 bases for V and 2 bases for J; bases not matched to a gene: 13. Germline CDR1 is PRHDT and CDR2 is FYEKMQ (reference sequence). This CDR3 has 18 residues. CDR3 nucleotide sequence: TGTGCCAGCCGGGGGATGGATAGCGGGAGAACTGGGGCCAACGTCCTGACTTTC. It translates to CASRGMDSGRTGANVLTF.

This clonotype was detected a few times. V usage is TRBV5-1 and J usage is TRBJ1-5; D possibly corresponds to TRBD1 (5 bases). CDR1 is SGHRS and CDR2 is YFSETQ in the germline V gene. V was cut by 6 bases and J by 3 bases, with 10 bases left in between. The CDR3 length is 13 residues. This CDR3 reads CASTQGPNQPQHF. The CDR3 DNA is TGCGCCAGCACTCAGGGACCCAATCAGCCCCAGCATTTT.

This clonotype was observed a handful of times. This sequence joins TRBV12-3 or TRBV12-4 and TRBJ2-3; weak D call: TRBD2 (6 bases). This CDR3 is 14 amino acids long. Trimming left V 8 bases short and J 0 bases short, with 12 bases between. The CDR3 protein is CASERSGSTDTQYF. CDR3 DNA sequence: TGTGCCAGCGAAAGGAGCGGGAGCACAGATACGCAGTATTTT.

In this sample, this clonotype turned up a few times. The rearrangement joins TRBV6-5 to TRBJ2-7; 7 bases map to TRBD1. V lost 5 bases and J lost 6; bases outside the gene matches: 4. The CDR3 contains 12 residues. The germline gives CDR1 MNHEY, CDR2 SVGAGI. Written as DNA, the CDR3 is TGTGCCAGCAGTGTAAGGGGGCTCGAGCAGTACTTC. This sequence encodes CASSVRGLEQYF.

The V call is TRBV5-5, the J call TRBJ2-5; 12 bases map to TRBD1. The CDR3 is 16 residues long. Unmatched junction bases numbered 9, after V lost 4 bases and J lost 5 bases. The germline V gene has CDR1 SGHKS and CDR2 YYEKEE (reference sequence). The CDR3 is CASSKGQGARGETQYF. The CDR3 DNA follows: TGTGCCAGCAGCAAGGGACAGGGGGCGCGTGGGGAGACCCAGTACTTC.

A few counts support this clonotype. CDR3 residues: CASSPLSGQAHEQYF. The DNA for the CDR3 is TGTGCCAGCTCACCGCTCAGTGGACAGGCCCACGAGCAGTACTTC. V gene TRBV18 combines with J gene TRBJ2-7; 7 bases align to TRBD1. Germline assignment: CDR1 KGHSH and CDR2 LQKENI. Trimming removed 3 bases from V and 5 bases from J; junction bases left unmatched: 10. This CDR3 region has 15 residues.